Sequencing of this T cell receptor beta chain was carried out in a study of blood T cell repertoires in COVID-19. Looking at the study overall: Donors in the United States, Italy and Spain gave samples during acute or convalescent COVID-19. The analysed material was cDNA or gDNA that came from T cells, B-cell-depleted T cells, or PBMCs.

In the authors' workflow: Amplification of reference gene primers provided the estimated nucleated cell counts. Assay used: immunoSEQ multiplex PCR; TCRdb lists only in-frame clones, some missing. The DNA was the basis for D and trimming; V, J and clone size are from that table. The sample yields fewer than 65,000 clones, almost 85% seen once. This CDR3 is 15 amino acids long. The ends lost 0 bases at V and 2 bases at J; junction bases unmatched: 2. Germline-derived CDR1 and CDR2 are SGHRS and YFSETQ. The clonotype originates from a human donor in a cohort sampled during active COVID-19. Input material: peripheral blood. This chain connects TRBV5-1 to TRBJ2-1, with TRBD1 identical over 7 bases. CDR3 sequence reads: CASSLGGGTYNEQFF. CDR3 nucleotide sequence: TGCGCCAGCAGCTTGGGAGGGGGCACCTACAATGAGCAGTTCTTC.